Listed here is a single T cell receptor (beta chain). Only Caucasian adults living in Nashville, Tennessee made up the donor group. The assay was immunoSEQ multiplex PCR, and TCRdb's table has in-frame clones only and misses some. The table has about 1.5 million clones, 95% to 97% seen once. The length of the CDR3 is 13 residues. V was cut by 4 bases and J by 4 bases, with 9 bases left in between. Germline V lookup: CDR1 SGHNT, CDR2 YYREEE (reference sequence). This sample is drawn from a study of shared clonotypes between healthy human individuals. The chain uses TRBV5-4 and TRBJ2-1; D not resolved. Sequencing input: naive CD4+ T cells sorted from blood. Subset in this sample: CD45RA+ positively selected. This clonotype was obtained from a man aged 30-40 years in good health. The CDR3 DNA reads TGTGCCAGCAGCCCACCTCAGTACAATGAGCAGTTCTTC. Its protein product is CASSPPQYNEQFF.